These 5 T cell receptor beta chains share one sample of origin, sequenced in a study of T cell responses to AZD1222 COVID-19 vaccine. The repertoire was sequenced with immunoSEQ multiplex PCR; TCRdb's copy has only in-frame clones and lacks some. The profile shows 160,000 or so clones, 70% to 90% of them singletons. Sample: peripheral blood, taken after recovery from COVID-19. The receptor set was obtained from an adult who had recovered from COVID-19.

Details on this clone: No DNA is shown, since the ends of the CDR3 on it are uncertain; the CDR3 is the one TCRdb lists. The chain carries TRBV2 and TRBJ1-2. Germline V gene lookup returns CDR1 SNHLY and CDR2 FYNNEI. The CDR3 is 12 amino acids in total, end residues counted. The CDR3 region is CASSILADGYTF.

The gene calls are TRBV6-4 and TRBJ2-3, with TRBD2 identical over 9 bases. This CDR3 region has 16 residues. CDR1 is MRHNA and CDR2 is SNTAGT in the germline V gene. The trim removed 0 bases at V and 4 bases at J, leaving 5 bases unmatched. The DNA of the CDR3 is TGTGCCAGCAGTGACTCCAGCGCGGGAGGGGCAGATACGCAGTATTTT. Residues: CASSDSSAGGADTQYF.

The rearrangement joins TRBV27 to TRBJ2-2, with unresolved D. The V and J ends lost 8 bases and 4 bases respectively, with 14 bases between them. Germline CDR1 and CDR2: MNHEY and SMNVEV (reference sequence). This CDR3 has 14 amino acids. The CDR3 DNA follows: TGTGCCAGCTGTGAGGATATGAGCACCGGGGAGCTGTTTTTT. Translating gives CASCEDMSTGELFF.

The V call is TRBV3-1 (or the pseudogene TRBV3-2), the J call TRBJ2-7, with D perhaps TRBD1 or TRBD2 (5 bases each). Trimming removed 2 bases at V and 2 bases at J, with 10 bases between. CDR3 length equals 14 residues. Germline CDR1 reads LGHDT; CDR2 reads YNNKEL (reference sequence). DNA of the CDR3: TGTGCCAGCAGCCAATTCCTGGGACCCTACGAGCAGTACTTC. This sequence encodes CASSQFLGPYEQYF.

This rearrangement joins TRBV9 to TRBJ2-1, with 7 positions matching TRBD2. The CDR3 loop spans 16 amino acids. Germline CDR1 SGDLS, CDR2 YYNGEE. The J segment lost 3 bases and the V segment lost 4 bases, leaving 10 bases of the junction unmatched. In DNA form, the CDR3 reads TGTGCCAGCAGCAAATATAGCGGGTCGGTCTACAATGAGCAGTTCTTC. This sequence encodes CASSKYSGSVYNEQFF.